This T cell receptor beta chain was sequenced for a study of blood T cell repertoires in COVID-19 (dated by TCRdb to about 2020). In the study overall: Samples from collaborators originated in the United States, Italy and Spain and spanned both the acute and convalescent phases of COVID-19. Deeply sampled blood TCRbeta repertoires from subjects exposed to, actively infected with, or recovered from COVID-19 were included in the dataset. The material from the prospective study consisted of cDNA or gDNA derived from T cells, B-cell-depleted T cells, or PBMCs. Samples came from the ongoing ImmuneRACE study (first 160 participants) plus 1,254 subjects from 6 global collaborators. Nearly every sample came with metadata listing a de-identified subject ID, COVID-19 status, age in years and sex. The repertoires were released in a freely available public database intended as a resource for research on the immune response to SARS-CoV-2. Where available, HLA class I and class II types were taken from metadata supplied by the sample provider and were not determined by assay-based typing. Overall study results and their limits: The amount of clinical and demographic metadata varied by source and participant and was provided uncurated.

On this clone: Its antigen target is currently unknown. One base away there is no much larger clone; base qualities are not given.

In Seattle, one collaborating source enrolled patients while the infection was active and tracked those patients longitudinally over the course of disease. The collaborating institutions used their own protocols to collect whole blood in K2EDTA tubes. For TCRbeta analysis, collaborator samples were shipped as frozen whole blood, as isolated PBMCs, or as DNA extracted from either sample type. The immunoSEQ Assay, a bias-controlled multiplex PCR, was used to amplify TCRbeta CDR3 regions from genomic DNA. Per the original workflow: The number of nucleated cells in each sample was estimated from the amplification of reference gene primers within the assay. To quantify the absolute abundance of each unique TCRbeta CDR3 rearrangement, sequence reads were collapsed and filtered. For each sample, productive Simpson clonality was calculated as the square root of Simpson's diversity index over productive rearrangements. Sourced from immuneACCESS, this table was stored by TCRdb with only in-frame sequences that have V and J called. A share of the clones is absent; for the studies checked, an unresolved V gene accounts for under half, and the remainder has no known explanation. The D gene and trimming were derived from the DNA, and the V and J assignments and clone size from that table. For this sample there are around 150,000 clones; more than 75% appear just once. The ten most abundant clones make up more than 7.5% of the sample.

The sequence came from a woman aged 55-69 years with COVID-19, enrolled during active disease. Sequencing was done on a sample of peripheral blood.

The nucleotides are TGTGCCAGCAGTTTAGGGGCAGGGGCCTACGAGCAGTACGTC. This sequence encodes CASSLGAGAYEQYV. The rearrangement joined TRBV28 to TRBJ2-7; a tentative D call is TRBD1 (6 bases match). Trimming takes 2 bases from V and 2 bases from J, and the germline ends sit 10 bases apart. The CDR3 spans 14 residues, from the cysteine through the valine. Left in the record is the CDR3 DNA by itself, 42 bases read in frame from the first base. Reading the germline V gene gives CDR1 MDHEN and CDR2 SYDVKM.